Presented here are 20 T cell receptor beta chains from one specimen sequenced in a study of long-term antiretroviral therapy in people with HIV. At the survey level, the v3.0 immunoSEQ assay was run. Profiled with immunoSEQ multiplex PCR; TCRdb holds only in-frame clones, not every one. The profile shows approximately 41,000 clones, 65% to 90% of them singletons. Sequencing used unsorted PBMCs, obtained 1.5 years after starting antiretroviral therapy. These receptors came from a man between 18 and 29 years old with HIV.

The J gene is TRBJ2-7, the V gene TRBV20-1; no clear D. The germline V and J ends were trimmed by 5 bases and 3 bases, with 8 bases remaining between them. The CDR3 has 11 amino acids. Germline V CDR1 and CDR2: DFQATT, SNEGSKA (reference sequence). The CDR3 DNA follows: TGCAGTGCTGACCAGGTCTACGAGCAGTACTTC. Amino acids: CSADQVYEQYF.

The chain has TRBV5-1 and TRBJ2-3; 11 nucleotides agree with TRBD2. The CDR3 is 17 residues long. Trimming took 1 base from V and 0 from J; bases not matched to a gene: 4. Germline lookup yields CDR1 SGHRS and CDR2 YFSETQ. CDR3 DNA: TGCGCCAGCAGCTTGTCACTAGCGGGAGTGAGCACAGATACGCAGTATTTT. It specifies CASSLSLAGVSTDTQYF.

The V call is TRBV23-1, the J call TRBJ1-5; TRBD1 matches at 10 bases. TRBV23-1 is labeled an ORF, and its function is uncertain. This CDR3 spans 18 amino acids. Trimming at V came to 3 bases and at J to 1 base, leaving 9 bases not matched to a gene. The CDR3 DNA reads TGCGCCAGCAGTCACCCACGGACAGGGGGATGGAGCAATCAGCCCCAGCATTTT. It translates to CASSHPRTGGWSNQPQHF.

This clone was found once. The chain combines TRBV29-1 with TRBJ2-1; the D is unclear. The germline V gene has CDR1 SQVTM and CDR2 ANQGSEA. V gave up 2 bases and J gave up 7 bases, with 12 bases separating them. The CDR3 sequence is 13 residues long. CDR3 coding DNA: TGCAGCGTTGAATTGGGTGGATGGAATGAGCAGTTCTTC. Residues: CSVELGGWNEQFF.

This clone was observed a single time. The genes are TRBV29-1 and TRBJ1-1; no clear D. CDR1 is SQVTM and CDR2 is ANQGSEA in the germline V gene. Trimming took 5 bases from V and 7 from J, leaving 20 bases between them. This CDR3 is built from 14 residues. CDR3 nucleotide sequence: TGCAGCGTTAAGGAGGACCAGGCGGGCTATGAAGCTTTCTTT. Translation: CSVKEDQAGYEAFF.

The chain has TRBV4-3 and TRBJ2-7; D possibly corresponds to TRBD1 (5 bases). The CDR3 extends over 16 amino acids. Trimming took off 0 bases at V and 3 bases at J, with 15 bases between the two ends. Germline lookup yields CDR1 LGHNA and CDR2 YSLEER. CDR3 loop: CASSQDVLTTGYEQYF. As DNA, the CDR3 is TGCGCCAGCAGCCAAGATGTCCTAACTACAGGCTACGAGCAGTACTTC.

This rearrangement joins TRBV4-2 to TRBJ2-3; TRBD2 aligns across 11 bases. The CDR3 loop spans 16 amino acids. Per the germline V gene, CDR1 is LGHNA and CDR2 is YNFKEQ. Trimming took 3 bases from V and 5 from J; bases not matched to a gene: 7. The CDR3 loop reads CASSQGTSGGGDTQYF. The CDR3 DNA reads as TGTGCCAGCAGCCAGGGGACTAGCGGAGGGGGAGATACGCAGTATTTT.

V gene TRBV9 combines with J gene TRBJ2-3; 11 bases are shared with TRBD2. The CDR3 consists of 15 residues. Trimming took 4 bases from V and 4 from J; bases not matched to a gene: 5. CDR1 and CDR2 from the germline V gene are SGDLS and YYNGEE. The CDR3 region has the DNA TGTGCCAGCAGCCTTAGCGGGAGGGCCCCAGATACGCAGTATTTT. Amino acids: CASSLSGRAPDTQYF.

The genes are TRBV20-1 and TRBJ2-7; D may be TRBD1 (6 bases). Germline CDR1 is DFQATT and CDR2 is SNEGSKA (reference sequence). Trimming shortened V by 4 bases and J by 4 bases, and 8 bases separated the two germline ends. This CDR3 spans 11 amino acids. The CDR3 DNA reads TGCAGTGCTAAGGACAGTTACGAGCAGTACTTC. Encoded protein: CSAKDSYEQYF.

This sequence joins TRBV5-1 and TRBJ2-7; 8 bases line up with TRBD2. This CDR3 is built from 16 residues. J was trimmed by 7 bases and V by 4 bases; bases with no gene match: 16. Per germline, CDR1 SGHRS and CDR2 YFSETQ. The CDR3, as DNA: TGCGCCAGCAGCGTCATAGCGGGACCCCTTACTGGAGAGCAGTACTTC. Amino acids: CASSVIAGPLTGEQYF.

The rearrangement links TRBV5-6 to TRBJ2-7; D perhaps matches TRBD1 (6 bases). The CDR3 spans 14 residues. Germline lookup yields CDR1 SGHDT and CDR2 YYEEEE. Trimming shortened V by 1 base and J by 2 bases, and 10 bases separated the two germline ends. The CDR3 loop is CASSLRQVAYEQYF. The CDR3 nucleotides read TGTGCCAGCAGCTTGCGACAGGTGGCCTACGAGCAGTACTTC.

The rearrangement links TRBV27 to TRBJ1-2; D might be TRBD1 (6 bases). The CDR3 length is 15 residues. V gave up 5 bases and J gave up 5 bases, with 18 bases separating them. Germline V gene sequence: CDR1 MNHEY, CDR2 SMNVEV (reference sequence). In nucleotides, the CDR3 is TGTGCCAGCAGTCCAACAGGGAGCCTCCGGTATGGCTACACCTTC. Amino acid sequence: CASSPTGSLRYGYTF.

This chain joins TRBV6-1 and TRBJ2-7; D is perhaps TRBD2 (6 bases). The V end was cut by 4 bases, the J end by 0 bases, with 19 bases between. Looked up from germline, CDR1 is MNHNS and CDR2 is SASEGT. The CDR3 covers 17 residues. The CDR3 DNA follows: TGTGCCAGCAGTGGGAGGGTGAAGGGATTAAGCTCCTACGAGCAGTACTTC. Amino acid sequence: CASSGRVKGLSSYEQYF.

This chain links TRBV11-2 with TRBJ2-7, with 10 nucleotides matching TRBD1. J lost 3 bases, V lost 5 bases, and 10 bases had no gene match. This CDR3 region has 16 residues. Looked up from germline, CDR1 is SGHAT and CDR2 is FQNNGV. CDR3 nucleotides: TGTGCCAGCAGCCCTCCGGGACAGGGGAGGTTCTACGAGCAGTACTTC. This codes for CASSPPGQGRFYEQYF.

The chain has TRBV4-3 and TRBJ2-1, with unresolved D. The ends were cut back, 0 bases at V and 0 bases at J, with 9 bases in the middle. CDR3 length: 16 residues. CDR1 and CDR2 from the germline V gene are LGHNA and YSLEER. The CDR3 spells CASSQDIPDSYNEQFF. The CDR3 DNA reads as TGCGCCAGCAGCCAAGATATCCCCGACTCCTACAATGAGCAGTTCTTC.

The chain joins TRBV5-8 to TRBJ1-4; D remains ambiguous. From germline, CDR1 is SGHTS and CDR2 YDEGEE. The CDR3 extends over 15 amino acids. V was clipped by 0 bases and J by 2 bases, with 8 bases between them. The chain's CDR3 is CASSLERRTNEKLFF. CDR3 nucleotide sequence: TGTGCCAGCAGCTTGGAGAGAAGGACTAATGAAAAACTGTTTTTT.

This rearrangement joins TRBV6-1 to TRBJ1-5; no clear D. V lost 0 bases and J lost 3, with 6 bases in between. The CDR3 sequence is 14 residues long. The germline V gene has CDR1 MNHNS and CDR2 SASEGT. CDR3: CASSEAPDNQPQHF. The CDR3, as DNA: TGTGCCAGCAGTGAAGCTCCCGACAATCAGCCCCAGCATTTT.

The V call is TRBV10-2, the J call TRBJ2-1; tentative D call: TRBD2 (6 bases). The CDR3 has 13 residues. V shed 6 bases and J shed 10 bases, with 16 bases lying between them. Germline CDR1 WSHSY, CDR2 SAAADI. The CDR3 region has the DNA TGCGCCAGCAGCCGGGACTCCCGCGTAGAGCAGTTCTTC. Translating gives CASSRDSRVEQFF.

The chain has TRBV5-1 and TRBJ1-1; tentative D call: TRBD1 (6 bases). Trimming cost V 1 base and J 4 bases, with 14 bases left between them. CDR1 SGHRS and CDR2 YFSETQ come from the germline V gene. The CDR3 runs 15 residues. The CDR3 nucleotides read TGCGCCAGCAGCTTGACGGGGGCGCGGGCCACTGAAGCTTTCTTT. It encodes CASSLTGARATEAFF.

The J gene is TRBJ2-5, the V gene TRBV5-4, with no clear D. From germline, CDR1 is SGHNT and CDR2 YYREEE (reference sequence). The CDR3 sequence is 14 residues long. V was cut by 0 bases and J by 5 bases, with 11 bases left in between. The CDR3 DNA reads as TGTGCCAGCAGCTTGGTCGGGCCGAGGGAGACCCAGTACTTC. Protein sequence: CASSLVGPRETQYF. Complete variable domain (other parts from reference TRBV5-4 and TRBJ2-5): ETGVTQSPTHLIKTRGQQVTLRCSSQSGHNTVSWYQQALGQGPQFIFQYYREEENGRGNFPPRFSGLQFPNYSSELNVNALELDDSALYLCASSLVGPRETQYFGPGTRLLVL.